This T cell receptor beta chain is drawn from a study of T cell repertoires in ileal Crohn's disease. General study results and limits: All patients with clonality above 26.8% had endoscopic recurrence.

The method was immunoSEQ multiplex PCR; TCRdb's version includes in-frame clones alone and lacks a portion of them. The data contain around 14,000 clones, around 79% of them singletons. Points on this clone: Its antigen remains unknown.

This clonotype originated in an adult with Crohn's disease. Specimen: ileal tissue.

The CDR3 nucleotides are TGTGCCAGCTGGGGGGACGGAGCTAACTATGGCTACACCTTC. This sequence encodes CASWGDGANYGYTF. The chain links TRBV27 to TRBJ1-2, with a tentative D call TRBD1 (5 bases). Trimming removed 8 bases from V and 0 bases from J, with 13 bases in between. There are 14 residues in the CDR3. Looked up from germline, CDR1 is MNHEY and CDR2 is SMNVEV (reference sequence).